This T cell receptor beta chain was profiled in a study of STAT5B mutations in CD4+ large granular lymphocyte leukemia. Study-level findings and limits: Main leukemic clonotypes were patient-specific, but roughly 25% appeared at low frequency elsewhere. Compared with healthy controls (2/35), patient top clones favored TRBV06 (8/27).

Methods used by the authors: Productive clonotypes were detectable down to 2.59 x 10-5 frequency. Libraries were prepared by immunoSEQ multiplex PCR; TCRdb keeps only in-frame clonotypes and omits some of them. V, J and clone size reflect that table, while D and trimming were determined from the DNA. The sample includes approximately 30,000 clones, roughly 79% seen only once; the top ten take roughly 4.5%. Germline V CDR1 and CDR2: GTSNPN, SVGIG (reference sequence). The CDR3 contains 14 residues. V lost 4 bases and J lost 2, with 12 bases in between. Worth noting for this clone: Its antigen is currently unknown.

This chain joins TRBV30 and TRBJ2-1, with D perhaps assigned TRBD1 or TRBD2 (6 bases each). Material for sequencing was CD4+ T cells from blood buffy coats. This TCR was sampled from a human donor in good health. CDR3 sequence (DNA): TGTGCCTGGATGAGGGGGACTCCCTACAATGAGCAGTTCTTC. It codes for CAWMRGTPYNEQFF.